Following are 17 T cell receptor beta chains from one sample sequenced in a study of blood T cell repertoires in COVID-19. Method: immunoSEQ multiplex PCR; TCRdb's copy keeps in-frame clones and lacks some. The sample yields 150,000 to 200,000 clones, roughly 82% seen once. Sequences were obtained from PBMCs or T cells enriched from blood (not recorded which). These receptors originate from a woman aged 60-75 years with acute COVID-19.

The rearrangement links TRBV7-2 to TRBJ1-5; D ambiguous. The V gene lost 5 bases and the J gene lost 2 bases, with 7 bases spanning the gap. The CDR3 contains 13 residues. Germline CDR1 and CDR2: SGHTA and FQGNSA. CDR3 region: CASSPVRNQPQHF. The CDR3 nucleotides are TGTGCCAGCAGCCCTGTCCGCAATCAGCCCCAGCATTTT.

The V call is TRBV19, the J call TRBJ2-1, with 7 bases aligning to TRBD1. Germline trimming cut 4 bases from V and 7 bases from J; bases unmatched to any gene: 1. Germline CDR1 and CDR2: LNHDA and SQIVND (reference sequence). This CDR3 spans 12 amino acids. The CDR3 DNA reads TGTGCCAGTAGTAGACAGGGAAATGAGCAGTTCTTC. Translation: CASSRQGNEQFF.

This clone occurred a few times. The chain is built from TRBV7-2 and TRBJ1-5, with 9 bases that match TRBD1. Germline lookup yields CDR1 SGHTA and CDR2 FQGNSA. This CDR3 spans 14 amino acids. V shed 1 base, J shed 7 bases, and the junction held 2 bases outside the gene matches. The DNA of the CDR3 is TGTGCCAGCAGCTTAGGGGACAGGGTACAGCCCCAGCATTTT. Protein product: CASSLGDRVQPQHF.

The V call is TRBV6-2 or TRBV6-3, the J call TRBJ1-6, with D maybe TRBD1 (6 bases). The CDR3 is 14 residues long. V lost 4 bases to trimming and J lost 10 bases, with 14 bases between them. CDR1 is MNHEY and CDR2 is SVGEGT in the germline V gene. CDR3 nucleotide sequence: TGTGCCAGCAGTTCGGGACACAATCCCTCACCCCTCCACTTT. Amino acid sequence: CASSSGHNPSPLHF.

The chain carries TRBV12-3 or TRBV12-4 and TRBJ2-5; 7 bases are shared with TRBD2. The J segment lost 5 bases and the V segment lost 11 bases, leaving 5 bases of the junction unmatched. The CDR3 is 11 amino acids. The CDR3 region has the DNA TGTGCCTCGGGAGGCCGGGAGACCCAGTACTTC. This translates into CASGGRETQYF.

The chain has TRBV27 and TRBJ2-5, with TRBD2 matching over 7 bases. The V segment lost 6 bases and the J segment 4 bases; nucleotides outside the gene matches: 17. The CDR3 is 17 residues long. Germline V gene lookup returns CDR1 MNHEY and CDR2 SMNVEV (reference sequence). The chain's CDR3 is CASSPVGRGSPLETQYF. CDR3 nucleotide sequence: TGTGCCAGCAGCCCGGTCGGCCGCGGGAGTCCCCTAGAGACCCAGTACTTC.

This chain connects TRBV9 to TRBJ2-3, with D maybe TRBD1 (6 bases). V gave up 6 bases and J gave up 5 bases, with 13 bases separating them. This CDR3 spans 13 amino acids. In germline, CDR1 is SGDLS, CDR2 YYNGEE. CDR3 sequence reads: CASNLGAEDTQYF. CDR3 coding DNA: TGTGCCAGCAACCTGGGGGCCGAAGATACGCAGTATTTT.

J is TRBJ2-2 and V is TRBV3-1 (or the pseudogene TRBV3-2), with TRBD2 matching 8 bases. The CDR3 is 18 amino acids. Germline loops: CDR1 LGHDT, CDR2 YNNKEL (reference sequence). Trimming took 0 bases from V and 0 from J; bases not matched to a gene: 6. CDR3 protein: CASSQDYSGRANTGELFF. CDR3 bases: TGTGCCAGCAGCCAAGATTATTCCGGGAGGGCGAACACCGGGGAGCTGTTTTTT.

The chain couples TRBV7-2 to TRBJ2-1; D is perhaps TRBD1 (6 bases). The germline V gene has CDR1 SGHTA and CDR2 FQGNSA. This CDR3 region has 16 residues. The V and J ends lost 7 bases and 0 bases respectively, with 16 bases between them. The CDR3: CASISLGGYSYNEQFF. The CDR3, as DNA: TGTGCCAGCATCTCCCTAGGGGGATACTCCTACAATGAGCAGTTCTTC.

The genes are TRBV27 and TRBJ2-7, with TRBD2 as a possible D gene (6 bases). Per the germline V gene, CDR1 is MNHEY and CDR2 is SMNVEV (reference sequence). The germline V and J ends were trimmed by 6 bases and 9 bases, with 27 bases remaining between them. This CDR3 has 16 residues. The CDR3 DNA follows: TGTGCCAGCAGCCACCGCTCAGGGACTTCTCTAGGCTTGCAGTACTTC. It yields the protein CASSHRSGTSLGLQYF.

This clone has ten or more counts. This chain links TRBV7-9 with TRBJ2-3; TRBD2 matches at 14 bases. Germline V lookup: CDR1 SEHNR, CDR2 FQNEAQ (reference sequence). This CDR3 region has 16 residues. Losses at the gene ends were 5 bases for V and 3 bases for J; bases not matched to a gene: 4. CDR3 residues: CASSPRTSGRTDTQYF. The CDR3 DNA is TGTGCCAGCAGCCCGCGGACTAGCGGGAGGACAGATACGCAGTATTTT.

The CDR3 sequence is CASSLGGTNEQFF. In nucleotides, the CDR3 is TGTGCCAGCAGCTTGGGAGGTACGAATGAGCAGTTCTTC. The chain carries TRBV5-5 and TRBJ2-1; D remains ambiguous. This CDR3 has 13 residues. V lost 0 bases to trimming and J lost 7 bases, with 8 bases between them. Germline assignment: CDR1 SGHKS and CDR2 YYEKEE (reference sequence).

This sequence joins TRBV19 and TRBJ2-3; a weak D match, TRBD1 (6 bases). The CDR3 has 16 residues. V shed 1 base and J shed 0 bases, with 11 bases lying between them. Germline-derived CDR1 and CDR2 are LNHDA and SQIVND (reference sequence). The CDR3 region is CASSIGTATSTDTQYF. CDR3 coding DNA: TGTGCCAGTAGTATAGGGACAGCCACTAGCACAGATACGCAGTATTTT.

V is TRBV6-5 and J is TRBJ1-2, with 9 bases identical to TRBD1. V lost 11 bases, J lost 8 bases, and 15 bases stayed unmatched. This CDR3 comprises 14 residues. The germline V gene has CDR1 MNHEY and CDR2 SVGAGI. The CDR3 region is CAPPAPQGAPGYTF. DNA of the CDR3: TGTGCCCCACCCGCACCACAGGGGGCGCCGGGCTACACCTTC.

The chain joins TRBV15 to TRBJ1-6; 8 bases agree with TRBD1. V lost 1 base, J lost 9 bases, and 2 bases stayed unmatched. The CDR3 length is 14 residues. CDR1 is LNHNV and CDR2 is YYDKDF in the germline V gene (reference sequence). CDR3 DNA sequence: TGTGCCACCAGCAGAGCACAGGGGGGTTCACCCCTCCACTTT. Its protein product is CATSRAQGGSPLHF.

DNA for the CDR3: TGCGCCAGCAGCCAAGATAGGCCAGGCCTGGGTAACATTCAGTACTTC. Encoded protein: CASSQDRPGLGNIQYF. V usage is TRBV4-3 and J usage is TRBJ2-4; D is uncertain. Germline lookup yields CDR1 LGHNA and CDR2 YSLEER. The CDR3 totals 16 residues. V dropped 0 bases and J dropped 7 bases, with 16 bases sitting between them.

In its sample, this clone was seen a few times. The chain employs TRBV4-2 and TRBJ2-7; 8 nucleotides match TRBD1. Losses at the gene ends were 4 bases for V and 5 bases for J; bases not matched to a gene: 7. Germline values: CDR1 LGHNA, CDR2 YNFKEQ. The CDR3 length is 14 residues. The CDR3 reads CASSLRTGQNEQYF. The CDR3 DNA follows: TGTGCCAGCAGCCTTCGGACAGGGCAAAACGAGCAGTACTTC.